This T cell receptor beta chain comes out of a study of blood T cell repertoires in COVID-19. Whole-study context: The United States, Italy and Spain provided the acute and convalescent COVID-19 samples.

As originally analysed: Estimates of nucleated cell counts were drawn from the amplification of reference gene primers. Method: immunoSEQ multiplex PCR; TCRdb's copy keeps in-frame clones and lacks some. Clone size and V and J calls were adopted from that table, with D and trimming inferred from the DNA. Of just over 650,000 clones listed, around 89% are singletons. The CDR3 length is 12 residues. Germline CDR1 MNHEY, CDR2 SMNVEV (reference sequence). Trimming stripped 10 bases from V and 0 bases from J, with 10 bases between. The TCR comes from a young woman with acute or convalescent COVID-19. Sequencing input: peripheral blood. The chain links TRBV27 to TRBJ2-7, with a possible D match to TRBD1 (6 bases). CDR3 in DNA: TGTGCCACACAGGGACCCTCCTACGAGCAGTACTTC. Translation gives CATQGPSYEQYF.